The 3 T cell receptor beta chains reported below all come from one sample, sequenced in a study of cytomegalovirus exposure and HLA in healthy donors. Amplification used 60 Vbeta primers and 13 Jbeta primers. The repertoire was sequenced with immunoSEQ multiplex PCR; TCRdb's copy has only in-frame clones and lacks some. The sample yields roughly 160,000 clones, 77% seen once. The sequencing input was PBMCs. The receptor source for this set is a woman in her 30s in good health and CMV-seronegative.

Of note for this clone: The junction shows a germline mismatch at one end, possibly a read error. The rearrangement joins TRBV7-7 to TRBJ2-2; D is unresolved. This CDR3 is built from 14 residues. The germline V gene has CDR1 SSHAT and CDR2 FNYEAQ (reference sequence). The CDR3 loop reads CASTRTANTGELFF. In DNA form, the CDR3 reads TGTGCTAGCACTCGTACAGCCAACACCGGGGAGCTGTTTTTT.

This CDR3 reads CASSLGGYYGYTF. Written as DNA, the CDR3 is TGTGCCAGCAGTTTAGGCGGTTACTATGGCTACACCTTC. J is TRBJ1-2 and V is TRBV28; D is uncertain. This CDR3 contains 13 residues. Germline CDR1 and CDR2: MDHEN and SYDVKM. Trimming took 2 bases from V and 3 from J, leaving 7 bases between them.

This chain connects TRBV5-1 to TRBJ2-3; TRBD2 matches at 8 bases. V gave up 5 bases and J gave up 5 bases; unmatched junction bases: 7. There are 14 residues in the CDR3. Germline values: CDR1 SGHRS, CDR2 YFSETQ. The CDR3 is CASRPGGEGDTQYF. DNA of the CDR3: TGCGCCAGCAGACCGGGAGGGGAGGGAGATACGCAGTATTTT.